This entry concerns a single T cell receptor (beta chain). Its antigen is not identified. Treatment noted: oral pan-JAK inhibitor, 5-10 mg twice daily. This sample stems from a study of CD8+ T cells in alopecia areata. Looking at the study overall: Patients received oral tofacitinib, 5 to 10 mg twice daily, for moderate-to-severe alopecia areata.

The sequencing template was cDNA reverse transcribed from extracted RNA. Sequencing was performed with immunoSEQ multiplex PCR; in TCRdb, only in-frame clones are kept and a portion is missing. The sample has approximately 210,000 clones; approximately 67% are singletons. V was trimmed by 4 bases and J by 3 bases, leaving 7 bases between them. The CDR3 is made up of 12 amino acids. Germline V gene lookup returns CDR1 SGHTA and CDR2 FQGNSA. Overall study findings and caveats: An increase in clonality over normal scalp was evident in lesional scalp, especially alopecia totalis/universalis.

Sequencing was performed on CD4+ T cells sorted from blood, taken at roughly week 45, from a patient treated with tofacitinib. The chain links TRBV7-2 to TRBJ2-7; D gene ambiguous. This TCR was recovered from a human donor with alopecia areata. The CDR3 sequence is CASSSPLYEQYF. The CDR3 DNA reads TGTGCCAGCAGCTCCCCCCTCTACGAGCAGTACTTC. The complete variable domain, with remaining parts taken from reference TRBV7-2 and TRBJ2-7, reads GAGVSQSPSNKVTEKGKDVELRCDPISGHTALYWYRQSLGQGLEFLIYFQGNSAPDKSGLPSDRFSAERTGGSVSTLTIQRTQQEDSAVYLCASSSPLYEQYFGPGTRLTVT.